A single sample is the source of the 17 T cell receptor beta chains below, sequenced in a study of beta chain features in type 1 diabetes. Their antigen targets remain unknown. Sequencing targeted expressed TCRB transcripts, as all isolated RNA had been reverse transcribed. Profiled with immunoSEQ multiplex PCR; TCRdb holds only in-frame clones, not every one. The sample shows 240,000 or so clones, roughly 22% of them seen only once. Overall study results and limits: Type 1 diabetes patients had moderately but significantly shorter TCRB CDR3s in all four CD4+ subsets.

Sequencing was performed on naive CD4+ T cells from blood. The receptor source for this set is a woman aged 40 to 50 with type 1 diabetes.

This chain uses TRBV7-2 with TRBJ1-2; a possible D gene is TRBD1 (5 bases). V lost 5 bases to trimming and J lost 4 bases, with 11 bases between them. This CDR3 spans 13 amino acids. Germline CDR1 reads SGHTA; CDR2 reads FQGNSA. This chain's CDR3 is CASSQGQGYGYTF. CDR3 sequence (DNA): TGTGCCAGCAGCCAAGGTCAGGGCTATGGCTACACCTTC. The full variable domain, rest sourced from reference TRBV7-2 and TRBJ1-2, is GAGVSQSPSNKVTEKGKDVELRCDPISGHTALYWYRQSLGQGLEFLIYFQGNSAPDKSGLPSDRFSAERTGGSVSTLTIQRTQQEDSAVYLCASSQGQGYGYTFGSGTRLTVV.

The chain couples TRBV5-4 to TRBJ2-7; D is uncertain. CDR1 is SGHNT, CDR2 YYREEE, per germline (reference sequence). V was shortened by 3 bases and J by 6 bases, with 19 bases between the two germline ends. This CDR3 has 15 amino acids. In DNA, the CDR3 is TGTGCCAGCAGCTGGGCCCCCCTCGGTCTGGCCGAGCAGTACTTC. The encoded protein is CASSWAPLGLAEQYF.

The chain couples TRBV7-9 to TRBJ2-7; no reliable D call. The V and J ends lost 1 base and 9 bases respectively, with 13 bases between them. CDR1 is SEHNR, CDR2 FQNEAQ, per germline (reference sequence). The CDR3 has 13 amino acids. CDR3 region: CASSLESTPAQYF. CDR3 DNA: TGTGCCAGCAGCTTAGAAAGCACCCCCGCGCAGTACTTC.

This clone appeared a few times. CDR3 DNA: TGCGCCAGCGCGGGACAGGGAATGAGAGGTGTTGCCGGGGAGCTGTTTTTT. It codes for CASAGQGMRGVAGELFF. V and J are TRBV5-1 and TRBJ2-2, with TRBD1 matching 9 bases. Germline lookup yields CDR1 SGHRS and CDR2 YFSETQ. The CDR3 totals 17 residues. With V trimmed by 7 bases and J by 6 bases, 16 bases remained unmatched.

The CDR3 sequence is CASSSPGGDTDTQYF. For the CDR3, the DNA is TGTGCCAGCAGCTCCCCCGGGGGAGACACAGATACGCAGTATTTT. The chain has TRBV7-3 and TRBJ2-3, with D perhaps TRBD2 (6 bases). The CDR3 has 15 residues. The V end was cut by 4 bases, the J end by 2 bases, with 13 bases between. Germline loops: CDR1 SGHTA, CDR2 FQGTGA. The full variable domain, in which reference TRBV7-3 and TRBJ2-3 provide the parts outside the CDR3, is GAGVSQTPSNKVTEKGKYVELRCDPISGHTALYWYRQSLGQGPEFLIYFQGTGAADDSGLPNDRFFAVRPEGSVSTLKIQRTERGDSAVYLCASSSPGGDTDTQYFGPGTRLTVL.

The rearrangement uses TRBV30 and TRBJ2-1, with TRBD2 identical over 8 bases. The germline CDR1 and CDR2 sequences are GTSNPN and SVGIG (reference sequence). The CDR3 extends over 15 amino acids. With V trimmed by 5 bases and J by 1 base, 7 bases remained unmatched. This chain's CDR3 is CAWGEAGVSYNEQFF. DNA of the CDR3: TGTGCCTGGGGGGAAGCGGGAGTGTCCTACAATGAGCAGTTCTTC.

The table lists this clone with a few counts. The J gene is TRBJ1-2, the V gene TRBV5-4, with D unresolved. V dropped 0 bases and J dropped 2 bases, with 8 bases sitting between them. There are 14 residues in the CDR3. The germline V gene has CDR1 SGHNT and CDR2 YYREEE (reference sequence). The DNA for the CDR3 is TGTGCCAGCAGCTTGGCCGGGATGAACTATGGCTACACCTTC. Amino acids: CASSLAGMNYGYTF.

In this sample, this clone turned up once. This chain joins TRBV4-2 and TRBJ1-2; 8 bases fit TRBD1. V gave up 1 base and J gave up 8 bases; unmatched junction bases: 9. There are 15 residues in the CDR3. Germline V lookup: CDR1 LGHNA, CDR2 YNFKEQ. The CDR3 here is CASSQAEPRGQGYTF. CDR3 nucleotide sequence: TGTGCCAGCAGCCAAGCCGAACCCAGGGGGCAAGGCTACACCTTC.

This chain connects TRBV29-1 to TRBJ2-7, with TRBD1 matching 7 bases. Germline V gene sequence: CDR1 SQVTM, CDR2 ANQGSEA. CDR3 length equals 14 residues. J gave up 7 bases and V 6 bases, and 15 bases lay outside the gene matches. CDR3 nucleotides: TGCAGCGTGCGACAGGGTTCCCTTATAGGGGAGCAGTACTTC. It specifies CSVRQGSLIGEQYF.

The rearrangement joins TRBV7-2 to TRBJ1-3; D is ambiguous. Germline values: CDR1 SGHTA, CDR2 FQGNSA. Trimming took 8 bases from V and 0 from J, leaving 8 bases between them. The CDR3 runs 13 residues. The CDR3 loop reads CASRGASGNTIYF. The DNA of the CDR3 is TGTGCCAGCCGAGGAGCCTCTGGAAACACCATATATTTT.

This clone has only a few counts. This chain joins TRBV18 and TRBJ1-1, with D unresolved. Trimming removed 3 bases from V and 5 bases from J, with 10 bases in between. Germline CDR1 reads KGHSH; CDR2 reads LQKENI. CDR3 size: 13 residues. In DNA form, the CDR3 reads TGTGCCAGCTCACCTATAGAACAGACTGAAGCTTTCTTT. Its translation is CASSPIEQTEAFF. Complete variable domain (other parts from reference TRBV18 and TRBJ1-1): NAGVMQNPRHLVRRRGQEARLRCSPMKGHSHVYWYRQLPEEGLKFMVYLQKENIIDESGMPKERFSAEFPKEGPSILRIQQVVRGDSAAYFCASSPIEQTEAFFGQGTRLTVV.

The chain employs TRBV5-1 and TRBJ1-1; 9 bases fit TRBD1. The germline V gene encodes CDR1 SGHRS and CDR2 YFSETQ. With V trimmed by 5 bases and J by 1 base, 0 bases remained unmatched. The CDR3 is made up of 13 amino acids. Here the CDR3 reads CASRGQGNTEAFF. CDR3 nucleotide sequence: TGCGCCAGCAGGGGACAGGGGAACACTGAAGCTTTCTTT. Together with reference TRBV5-1 and TRBJ1-1, the CDR3 gives the full variable domain: KAGVTQTPRYLIKTRGQQVTLSCSPISGHRSVSWYQQTPGQGLQFLFEYFSETQRNKGNFPGRFSGRQFSNSRSEMNVSTLELGDSALYLCASRGQGNTEAFFGQGTRLTVV.

The genes are TRBV11-2 and TRBJ2-1; TRBD1 is a possible D gene (5 bases). Germline loops: CDR1 SGHAT, CDR2 FQNNGV. This CDR3 spans 15 amino acids. Trimming left V 1 base short and J 9 bases short, with 16 bases between. The CDR3: CASSLGGPPSGEQFF. CDR3 in DNA: TGTGCCAGCAGCTTAGGGGGCCCCCCGTCGGGTGAGCAGTTCTTC.

The chain couples TRBV28 to TRBJ1-2, with D unresolved. There are 14 residues in the CDR3. The germline CDR1 and CDR2 sequences are MDHEN and SYDVKM. The V end was cut by 5 bases, the J end by 5 bases, with 15 bases between. CDR3 protein: CASSRYSGIYGYTF. CDR3 coding DNA: TGTGCCAGCAGTCGTTATTCGGGGATTTATGGCTACACCTTC.

The V and J genes are TRBV19 and TRBJ1-1; 8 nucleotides align to TRBD1. Trimming took 5 bases from V and 1 from J; bases not matched to a gene: 6. From germline, CDR1 is LNHDA and CDR2 SQIVND (reference sequence). CDR3 length: 15 residues. The CDR3 loop is CASSLLQGGNTEAFF. The CDR3 DNA reads as TGTGCCAGTAGTCTGCTACAGGGGGGGAACACTGAAGCTTTCTTT.

This clone was seen only a few times. This chain links TRBV9 with TRBJ1-6, with 7 bases fitting TRBD1. CDR3 length equals 17 residues. Germline loops: CDR1 SGDLS, CDR2 YYNGEE. The J segment lost 3 bases and the V segment lost 4 bases, leaving 10 bases of the junction unmatched. The CDR3 nucleotides read TGTGCCAGCAGCTCGACCTGGGACAGATACTATAATTCACCCCTCCACTTT. Encoded protein: CASSSTWDRYYNSPLHF.

This clone showed up just a few times. The chain employs TRBV30 and TRBJ2-5; 10 bases are shared with TRBD1. This CDR3 region has 13 residues. Germline CDR1 GTSNPN, CDR2 SVGIG (reference sequence). The junction had 6 bases not matched to a gene; V was cut back by 6 bases and J by 5 bases. For the CDR3, the DNA is TGTGCCTGTACTGGGACAGGGGACGAGACCCAGTACTTC. This translates into CACTGTGDETQYF.